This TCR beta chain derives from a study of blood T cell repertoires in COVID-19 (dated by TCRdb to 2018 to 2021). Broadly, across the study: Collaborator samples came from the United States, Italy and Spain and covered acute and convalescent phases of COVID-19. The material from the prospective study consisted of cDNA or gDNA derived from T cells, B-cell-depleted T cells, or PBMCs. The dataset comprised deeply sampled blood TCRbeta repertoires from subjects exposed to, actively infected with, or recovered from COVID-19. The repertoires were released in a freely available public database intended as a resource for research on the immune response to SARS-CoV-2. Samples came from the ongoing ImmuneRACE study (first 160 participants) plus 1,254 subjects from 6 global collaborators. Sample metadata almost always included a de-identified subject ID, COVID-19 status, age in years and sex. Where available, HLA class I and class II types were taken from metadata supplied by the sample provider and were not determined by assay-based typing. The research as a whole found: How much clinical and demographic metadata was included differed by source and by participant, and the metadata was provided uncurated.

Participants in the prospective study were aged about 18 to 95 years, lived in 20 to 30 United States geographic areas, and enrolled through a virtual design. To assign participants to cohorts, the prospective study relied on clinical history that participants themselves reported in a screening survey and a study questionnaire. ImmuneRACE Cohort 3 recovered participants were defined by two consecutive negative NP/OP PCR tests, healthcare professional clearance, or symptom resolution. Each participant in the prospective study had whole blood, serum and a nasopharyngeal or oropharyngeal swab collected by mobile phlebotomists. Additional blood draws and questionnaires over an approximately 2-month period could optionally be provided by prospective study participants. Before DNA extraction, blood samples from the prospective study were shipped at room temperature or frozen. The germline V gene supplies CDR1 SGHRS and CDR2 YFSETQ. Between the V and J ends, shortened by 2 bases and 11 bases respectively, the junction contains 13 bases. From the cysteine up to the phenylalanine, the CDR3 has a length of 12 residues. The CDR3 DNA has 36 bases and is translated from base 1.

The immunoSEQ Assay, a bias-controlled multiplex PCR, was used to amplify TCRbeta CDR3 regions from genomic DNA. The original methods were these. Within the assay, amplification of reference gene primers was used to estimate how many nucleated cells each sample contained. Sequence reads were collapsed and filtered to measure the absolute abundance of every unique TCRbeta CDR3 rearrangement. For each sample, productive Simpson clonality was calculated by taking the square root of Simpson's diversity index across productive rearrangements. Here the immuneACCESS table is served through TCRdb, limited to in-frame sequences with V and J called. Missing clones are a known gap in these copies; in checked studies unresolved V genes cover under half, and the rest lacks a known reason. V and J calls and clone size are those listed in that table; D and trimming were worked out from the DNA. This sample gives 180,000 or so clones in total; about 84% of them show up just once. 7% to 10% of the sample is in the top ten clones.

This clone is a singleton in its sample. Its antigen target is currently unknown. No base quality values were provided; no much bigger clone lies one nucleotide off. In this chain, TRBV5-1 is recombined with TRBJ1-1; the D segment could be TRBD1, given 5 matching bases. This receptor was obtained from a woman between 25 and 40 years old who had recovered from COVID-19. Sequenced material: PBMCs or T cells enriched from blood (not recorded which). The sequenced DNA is TGCGCCAGCAGCTTTGATTCAGGGCGTGCTTTCTTT. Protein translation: CASSFDSGRAFF.